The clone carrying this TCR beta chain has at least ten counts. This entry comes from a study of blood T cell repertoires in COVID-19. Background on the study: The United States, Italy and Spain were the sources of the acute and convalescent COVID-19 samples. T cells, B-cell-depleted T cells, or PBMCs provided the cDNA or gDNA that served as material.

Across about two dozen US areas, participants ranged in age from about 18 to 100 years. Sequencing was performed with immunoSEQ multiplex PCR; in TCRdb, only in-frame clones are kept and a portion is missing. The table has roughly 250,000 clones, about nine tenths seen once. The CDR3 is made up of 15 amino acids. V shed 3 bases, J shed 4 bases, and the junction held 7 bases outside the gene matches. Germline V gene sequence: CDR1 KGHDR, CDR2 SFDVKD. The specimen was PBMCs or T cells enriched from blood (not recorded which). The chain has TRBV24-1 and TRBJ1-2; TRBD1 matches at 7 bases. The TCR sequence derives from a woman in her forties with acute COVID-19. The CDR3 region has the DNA TGTGCCACCAGTGATAATAGAGGACAGGTCTATGGCTACACCTTC. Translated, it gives CATSDNRGQVYGYTF.